This T cell receptor (beta chain) was recorded in a study of PD-1 blockade in classical Hodgkin lymphoma. Each patient's relapse followed autologous stem cell transplantation, and brentuximab vedotin exposure varied. Best responses fell into complete response, partial response or progressive disease. Trimming removed 1 base at V and 2 bases at J, with 10 bases between. This CDR3 region has 15 residues. From germline, CDR1 is SGHKS and CDR2 YYEKEE (reference sequence). Sequencing used immunoSEQ multiplex PCR; TCRdb keeps in-frame clones, though not all of them. Found here are about 24,000 clones, approximately 81% of them singletons; the top ten hold about 18%.

The sequencing here drew on peripheral blood mononuclear cells (PBMCs), taken before the second cycle of nivolumab. The chain has TRBV5-5 and TRBJ1-3, with D tentatively TRBD1 (5 bases). This sequence originates from a human donor with classical Hodgkin lymphoma. CDR3 protein: CASSLSGAPGNTIYF. The CDR3 DNA follows: TGTGCCAGCAGCTTGAGTGGGGCCCCTGGAAACACCATATATTTT.